Following are 31 T cell receptor beta chains from one sample sequenced in a study of CD8 T cells in Susac syndrome. RNA totalling roughly 0.5 to 1 ug underwent reverse transcription with random hexamers. TCRdb fed the immunoSEQ multiplex PCR reads into MiXCR, producing one record per CDR3 protein. The sample gives 160,000 or so distinct CDR3 sequences, under 95% of which show up once; approximately 0.073% is in the top ten. Material: CD4+ T cells from PBMCs. These receptors all stem from a human donor in good health.

The chain employs TRBV7-6 and TRBJ2-7; tentatively, D is TRBD1 or TRBD2 (5 bases each). The germline V gene encodes CDR1 SGHVS and CDR2 FNYEAQ. V shed 1 base and J shed 3 bases, with 16 bases lying between them. The CDR3 loop spans 16 amino acids. Here the CDR3 reads CASSLGGAGPYYEQYF. CDR3 sequence (DNA): TGTGCCAGCAGCTTAGGAGGGGCAGGGCCGTACTACGAGCAGTACTTC.

The rearrangement links TRBV7-3 to TRBJ1-4; 8 nucleotides align to TRBD1. Germline trimming cut 2 bases from V and 7 bases from J; bases unmatched to any gene: 6. Germline V CDR1 and CDR2: SGHTA, FQGTGA. This CDR3 comprises 15 residues. Here the CDR3 DNA reads TGTGCCAGCAGCTTATCCCCCGGACAGGGTGAAAAACTGTTTTTT. It codes for CASSLSPGQGEKLFF.

This chain joins TRBV23-1 and TRBJ1-3, with 9 bases fitting TRBD1. TRBV23-1 is placed among ORFs of uncertain function. This CDR3 contains 18 residues. V was pared by 3 bases and J by 4 bases, with 13 bases of the junction left unmatched. For the CDR3, the DNA is TGCGCCAGCAGTCAGAGGAGGTACAGGGGGCTGGAGGGAAACACCATATATTTT. It specifies CASSQRRYRGLEGNTIYF.

The CDR3, as DNA: TGCGCCAGCAGCTTCACCGGGACAGGGCCGAGAGAGCAGTACTTC. Translated, it gives CASSFTGTGPREQYF. The genes are TRBV5-1 and TRBJ2-7; TRBD1 agrees at 9 bases. Germline V lookup: CDR1 SGHRS, CDR2 YFSETQ. With 2 bases clipped from V and 7 bases from J, the junction kept 10 bases outside the gene matches. This CDR3 has 15 amino acids.

The chain carries TRBV20-1 and TRBJ1-2; D perhaps matches TRBD1 (5 bases). This CDR3 has 13 residues. Germline CDR1 DFQATT, CDR2 SNEGSKA (reference sequence). Deletions cut 6 bases from V and 0 bases from J, with 11 bases between. CDR3 nucleotide sequence: TGCAGTGCATACGGGGGAGCTAACTATGGCTACACCTTC. Encoded protein: CSAYGGANYGYTF.

J is TRBJ2-2 and V is TRBV4-3; D gene ambiguous. The ends were cut back, 1 base at V and 3 bases at J, with 9 bases in the middle. Germline V gene data show CDR1 as LGHNA and CDR2 as YSLEER. The CDR3 contains 15 residues. This CDR3 is CASSQVFPHTGELFF. CDR3 in DNA: TGCGCCAGCAGCCAAGTCTTCCCTCACACCGGGGAGCTGTTTTTT.

The rearrangement joins TRBV29-1 to TRBJ2-3; D gene uncertain. The V gene lost 0 bases and the J gene lost 1 base, with 14 bases spanning the gap. Germline V gene sequence: CDR1 SQVTM, CDR2 ANQGSEA. CDR3 length equals 16 residues. CDR3 coding DNA: TGCAGCGTTGAAGATCTGGGCACCCCTCGCACAGATACGCAGTATTTT. This translates into CSVEDLGTPRTDTQYF.

The chain carries TRBV24-1 and TRBJ2-7; D remains ambiguous. Germline assignment: CDR1 KGHDR and CDR2 SFDVKD. Trimming took 3 bases from V and 4 from J, leaving 3 bases between them. The CDR3 covers 11 residues. CDR3 sequence: CATSDGYEQYF. CDR3 DNA: TGTGCCACCAGTGATGGGTACGAGCAGTACTTC.

The chain recombines TRBV20-1 with TRBJ2-5; D perhaps matches TRBD2 (5 bases). Trimming removed 3 bases at V and 4 bases at J, with 12 bases between. Germline V lookup: CDR1 DFQATT, CDR2 SNEGSKA (reference sequence). CDR3 length equals 13 residues. In DNA form, the CDR3 reads TGCAGTGCTAGCTCAGCGGTTCGAGAGACCCAGTACTTC. It yields the protein CSASSAVRETQYF.

The gene calls are TRBV6-2 or TRBV6-3 and TRBJ1-1; D uncertain. Looked up from germline, CDR1 is MNHEY and CDR2 is SVGEGT. The CDR3 is 14 amino acids. Trimming removed 4 bases from V and 0 bases from J, with 9 bases in between. CDR3 sequence reads: CASSSESLNTEAFF. DNA of the CDR3: TGTGCCAGCAGTTCCGAGAGCCTGAACACTGAAGCTTTCTTT.

This sequence joins TRBV6-2 or TRBV6-3 and TRBJ1-5; D uncertain. V was clipped by 5 bases and J by 5 bases, with 7 bases between them. This CDR3 contains 12 residues. The V gene's germline CDR1 is MNHEY and CDR2 SVGEGT. CDR3 residues: CASSANYQPQHF. CDR3 bases: TGTGCCAGCAGTGCAAACTATCAGCCCCAGCATTTT.

This rearrangement joins TRBV6-6 to TRBJ2-3, with D possibly TRBD2 on 6 matching bases. CDR1 MNHNY and CDR2 SVGAGI come from the germline V gene (reference sequence). V was cut by 2 bases and J by 4 bases, with 10 bases left in between. The CDR3 length is 14 residues. CDR3 sequence reads: CASSYLGGADTQYF. The CDR3 region has the DNA TGTGCCAGCAGTTACCTCGGAGGGGCAGATACGCAGTATTTT.

The chain employs TRBV20-1 and TRBJ1-2, with D unresolved. V was shortened by 7 bases and J by 4 bases, with 13 bases between the two germline ends. The CDR3 consists of 12 residues. Germline V gene sequence: CDR1 DFQATT, CDR2 SNEGSKA (reference sequence). CDR3 DNA: TGCAGTGTATTGAGGCAGACCTATGGCTACACCTTC. It encodes CSVLRQTYGYTF.

V is TRBV2 and J is TRBJ2-7, with D perhaps matching TRBD2 (5 bases). Germline V lookup: CDR1 SNHLY, CDR2 FYNNEI. The CDR3 spans 13 residues. Trimming stripped 4 bases from V and 3 bases from J, with 10 bases between. The CDR3 reads CASSAVGNYEQYF. In nucleotides, the CDR3 is TGTGCCAGCAGTGCGGTCGGGAACTACGAGCAGTACTTC. Filled out from reference TRBV2 and TRBJ2-7, the complete variable domain reads EPEVTQTPSHQVTQMGQEVILRCVPISNHLYFYWYRQILGQKVEFLVSFYNNEISEKSEIFDDQFSVERPDGSNFTLKIRSTKLEDSAMYFCASSAVGNYEQYFGPGTRLTVT.

The chain joins TRBV29-1 to TRBJ2-1; D is possibly TRBD2 (7 bases). The CDR3 spans 12 residues. The V and J ends lost 7 bases and 5 bases respectively, with 12 bases between them. From germline, CDR1 is SQVTM and CDR2 ANQGSEA. The CDR3 nucleotides read TGCAGCGCACGGGGGGCTGACAATGAGCAGTTCTTC. Encoded protein: CSARGADNEQFF.

This sequence joins TRBV19 and TRBJ2-7; 11 bases are shared with TRBD2. In germline, CDR1 is LNHDA, CDR2 SQIVND (reference sequence). The CDR3 loop spans 16 amino acids. V was pared by 5 bases and J by 0 bases, with 6 bases of the junction left unmatched. The DNA for the CDR3 is TGTGCCAGTAGTGCCACCGGGACTAGCGGCTCCTACGAGCAGTACTTC. It yields the protein CASSATGTSGSYEQYF.

The rearrangement uses TRBV6-5 and TRBJ2-3; weak D call: TRBD2 (6 bases). The CDR3 runs to 13 residues. Germline V lookup: CDR1 MNHEY, CDR2 SVGAGI. The ends were cut back, 4 bases at V and 5 bases at J, with 10 bases in the middle. Here the CDR3 DNA reads TGTGCCAGCAGTTCGGGGGTGGTAGATACGCAGTATTTT. It codes for CASSSGVVDTQYF.

V gene TRBV28 combines with J gene TRBJ1-2; a possible D gene is TRBD1 (6 bases). Germline CDR1 is MDHEN and CDR2 is SYDVKM. V was cut by 2 bases and J by 4 bases, with 11 bases left in between. The CDR3 is 14 amino acids. This chain's CDR3 is CASSLRQALYGYTF. As DNA, the CDR3 is TGTGCCAGCAGTTTACGACAGGCCCTCTATGGCTACACCTTC.

The chain uses TRBV29-1 and TRBJ2-5, with D possibly TRBD1 on 5 matching bases. Trimming cost V 6 bases and J 5 bases, with 13 bases left between them. The CDR3 contains 12 residues. Germline loops: CDR1 SQVTM, CDR2 ANQGSEA. CDR3 region: CSVSGASETQYF. Written as DNA, the CDR3 is TGCAGCGTCTCTGGGGCATCGGAGACCCAGTACTTC.

V usage is TRBV5-1 and J usage is TRBJ1-2; D remains ambiguous. The germline gives CDR1 SGHRS, CDR2 YFSETQ. V lost 2 bases, J lost 8 bases, and 13 bases lay in between. The length of the CDR3 is 13 residues. CDR3 coding DNA: TGCGCCAGCAGCTTAAACAGCGAGGGCGGCTACACCTTC. Protein sequence: CASSLNSEGGYTF.

This chain connects TRBV29-1 to TRBJ1-2, with a possible D match to TRBD1 (5 bases). V was cut by 5 bases and J by 0 bases, with 10 bases left in between. CDR3 size: 13 residues. Germline loops: CDR1 SQVTM, CDR2 ANQGSEA. The CDR3 is CSVRDGANYGYTF. DNA of the CDR3: TGCAGCGTTCGGGACGGTGCTAACTATGGCTACACCTTC.

The CDR3 DNA reads TGCAGTGCCGTTGATTGGGTTGACGGAGAAAAACTGTTTTTT. This codes for CSAVDWVDGEKLFF. The genes are TRBV20-1 and TRBJ1-4; D remains unclear. The V and J ends lost 6 bases and 8 bases respectively, with 19 bases between them. Germline CDR1 reads DFQATT; CDR2 reads SNEGSKA (reference sequence). CDR3 length equals 14 residues.

This rearrangement joins TRBV5-1 to TRBJ2-5; 8 bases match TRBD1. V lost 4 bases, J lost 10 bases, and 3 bases stayed unmatched. Per the germline V gene, CDR1 is SGHRS and CDR2 is YFSETQ. The CDR3 is 11 residues long. The CDR3 DNA is TGCGCCAGCAGCCCCGACAGGGGCCAGTACTTC. Its translation is CASSPDRGQYF.

The rearrangement uses TRBV7-2 and TRBJ2-5; D might be TRBD2 (5 bases). Deletions cut 5 bases from V and 4 bases from J, with 14 bases between. CDR3 length equals 14 residues. CDR1 and CDR2 (germline): SGHTA, FQGNSA. The CDR3 DNA follows: TGTGCCAGCAGCGGCCGCGGGTTAGGAGAGACCCAGTACTTC. Residues: CASSGRGLGETQYF.

This sequence joins TRBV19 and TRBJ2-7; the D call may be TRBD1 or TRBD2 (5 bases each). The CDR3 extends over 14 amino acids. The germline V gene encodes CDR1 LNHDA and CDR2 SQIVND (reference sequence). Between the trimmed V and J ends, which lost 5 bases and 3 bases, there was a span of 14 bases. CDR3 sequence reads: CASSRGAVVYEQYF. The CDR3, as DNA: TGTGCCAGTAGTCGGGGCGCAGTCGTCTACGAGCAGTACTTC.

The chain recombines TRBV2 with TRBJ1-1; D uncertain. The CDR3 totals 14 residues. V was clipped by 1 base and J by 3 bases, with 9 bases between them. Per the germline V gene, CDR1 is SNHLY and CDR2 is FYNNEI. The CDR3 sequence: CASSEVSPYTEAFF. DNA of the CDR3: TGTGCCAGCAGTGAAGTTTCGCCTTACACTGAAGCTTTCTTT.

The chain has TRBV7-2 and TRBJ1-2; no clear D gene. The germline V and J ends were trimmed by 4 bases and 8 bases, with 14 bases remaining between them. Germline V gives CDR1 SGHTA, CDR2 FQGNSA. This CDR3 comprises 13 residues. The CDR3 coding sequence is TGTGCCAGCAGCTCAGACGCAAGGAGGGGCTACACCTTC. This gives the protein CASSSDARRGYTF. The full variable domain, rest sourced from reference TRBV7-2 and TRBJ1-2, is GAGVSQSPSNKVTEKGKDVELRCDPISGHTALYWYRQSLGQGLEFLIYFQGNSAPDKSGLPSDRFSAERTGGSVSTLTIQRTQQEDSAVYLCASSSDARRGYTFGSGTRLTVV.

The J gene is TRBJ2-3, the V gene TRBV3-1; D gene ambiguous. The CDR3 contains 15 residues. Trimming left V 1 base short and J 0 bases short, with 8 bases between. Per germline, CDR1 LGHDT and CDR2 YNNKEL (reference sequence). DNA for the CDR3: TGTGCCAGCAGCCAAGTCGGTGGGAGCACAGATACGCAGTATTTT. Its protein product is CASSQVGGSTDTQYF.

Points on this clonotype: Sequence at one end of the junction differs from germline and may be a read error. The chain employs TRBV20-1 and TRBJ1-1; D possibly corresponds to TRBD1 (6 bases). This CDR3 region has 15 residues. CDR1 and CDR2 from the germline V gene are DFQATT and SNEGSKA (reference sequence). The DNA of the CDR3 is TGCAGTGCCATAGGCTGGGGTCAGGGGTATACTGAAGTTTTCTTT. Translation gives CSAIGWGQGYTEVFF.

The J gene is TRBJ1-1, the V gene TRBV12-3 or TRBV12-4; possible D gene TRBD1, 6 bases. This CDR3 is built from 15 residues. V lost 6 bases and J 10 bases, leaving 24 bases between the germline ends. This CDR3 reads CASRALGTLKRAAFF. CDR3 coding DNA: TGTGCCAGCAGGGCCCTTGGGACACTCAAGAGGGCAGCTTTCTTT.

Only one count was recorded for this clonotype. The CDR3 DNA is TGTGCCTGGAGGGAGACTAGAAGGTCCCTTGACAAAAACATTCAGTACTTC. Translation gives CAWRETRRSLDKNIQYF. The chain recombines TRBV30 with TRBJ2-4; tentatively, D is TRBD2 (6 bases). The germline V and J ends were trimmed by 3 bases and 3 bases, with 21 bases remaining between them. The CDR3 runs to 17 residues. Per germline, CDR1 GTSNPN and CDR2 SVGIG (reference sequence).